A selection of T cell receptor beta chains follows, all from one sample in a study of a mutant IDH1 vaccine in newly diagnosed glioma. TCRdb keeps only in-frame clones here, not all; method: immunoSEQ multiplex PCR. The data contain over 75,000 clones, about 87% of them seen just once; the ten biggest clones take up 0.56%. This specimen was PBMCs, taken from a glioma patient treated with radiotherapy, temozolomide or both. The receptor source for this set is a woman aged 45-60 years with glioma. Each CDR3 is given with its conserved first and last residue. The order of the fields is D gene, J gene, clone size, V gene, CDR3 length, CDR3 DNA, CDR3 protein. A D gene is named only where the DNA matches it firmly. Not every row has a clone size; where given, it reads once, few, many or a size class.

d_call: -; j_call: TRBJ1-5; clone_size: once; v_call: TRBV6-5; cdr3_length: 15; cdr3_nt: TGTGCCAGCAGTTACTCGGCAGTTAGCAATCAGCCCCAGCATTTT; cdr3_aa: CASSYSAVSNQPQHF
d_call: TRBD1; j_call: TRBJ1-1; clone_size: -; v_call: TRBV27; cdr3_length: 13; cdr3_nt: TGTGCCAGCATAGGGGGCCTGAACACTGAAGCTTTCTTT; cdr3_aa: CASIGGLNTEAFF
d_call: -; j_call: TRBJ1-5; clone_size: -; v_call: TRBV28; cdr3_length: 13; cdr3_nt: TGTGCCAGCAGTTTAGTGGGAGGACAGCCCCAGCATTTT; cdr3_aa: CASSLVGGQPQHF
d_call: -; j_call: TRBJ2-1; clone_size: -; v_call: TRBV7-9; cdr3_length: 14; cdr3_nt: TGTGCCAGCAGCTTAACGGGACGCCACAATGAGCAGTTCTTC; cdr3_aa: CASSLTGRHNEQFF
d_call: -; j_call: TRBJ2-5; clone_size: -; v_call: TRBV7-2; cdr3_length: 15; cdr3_nt: TGTGCCAGCAGCTTAGTCAGGAACTTCCAAGAGACCCAGTACTTC; cdr3_aa: CASSLVRNFQETQYF
d_call: -; j_call: TRBJ2-1; clone_size: -; v_call: TRBV6-6; cdr3_length: 15; cdr3_nt: TGTGCCAGCAGCCTAAGGGTATTCGGTAACTATGAGCAGTTCTTC; cdr3_aa: CASSLRVFGNYEQFF
d_call: -; j_call: TRBJ1-1; clone_size: -; v_call: TRBV30; cdr3_length: 12; cdr3_nt: TGTGCCTGGAGTGATGGGGCGGTTCGGGCTTTCTTT; cdr3_aa: CAWSDGAVRAFF
d_call: -; j_call: TRBJ1-5; clone_size: -; v_call: TRBV28; cdr3_length: 13; cdr3_nt: TGTGCCAGCGGTACCGTGGGACCGCGAAGGCAGCATTTT; cdr3_aa: CASGTVGPRRQHF
d_call: -; j_call: TRBJ2-1; clone_size: -; v_call: TRBV9; cdr3_length: 15; cdr3_nt: TGTGCCAGCAGCGTTGGAGGGGGCGCTTCAAATGAGCAGTTCTTC; cdr3_aa: CASSVGGGASNEQFF
d_call: TRBD1; j_call: TRBJ1-1; clone_size: -; v_call: TRBV9; cdr3_length: 16; cdr3_nt: TGTGCCAGCAGCTCAAGACAGGGGCCATTGATCACTGAAGCTTTCTTT; cdr3_aa: CASSSRQGPLITEAFF
d_call: -; j_call: TRBJ1-6; clone_size: -; v_call: TRBV10-3; cdr3_length: 14; cdr3_nt: TGTGCCATCAATCGTTCCGACCGGGGGTCACCCCTCCACTTT; cdr3_aa: CAINRSDRGSPLHF
d_call: -; j_call: TRBJ2-6; clone_size: once; v_call: TRBV5-1; cdr3_length: 15; cdr3_nt: TGCGCCAGCAGCTTGCGCGTCTCTGGGGCCAACGTCCTGACTTTC; cdr3_aa: CASSLRVSGANVLTF
d_call: -; j_call: TRBJ2-7; clone_size: -; v_call: TRBV2; cdr3_length: 10; cdr3_nt: TGTGCCAGCACTGCGGCCGGGCAGTACTTC; cdr3_aa: CASTAAGQYF
d_call: TRBD1; j_call: TRBJ2-7; clone_size: -; v_call: TRBV11-1; cdr3_length: 14; cdr3_nt: TGTGCCAGCAGCTTGGGGACAGGGGCCTACGAGCAGTACTTC; cdr3_aa: CASSLGTGAYEQYF
d_call: -; j_call: TRBJ2-1; clone_size: -; v_call: TRBV7-2; cdr3_length: 14; cdr3_nt: TGTGCCAGCAGCTTAGCTTTGTACAACAATGAGCAGTTCTTC; cdr3_aa: CASSLALYNNEQFF
d_call: -; j_call: TRBJ2-7; clone_size: -; v_call: TRBV28; cdr3_length: 15; cdr3_nt: TGTGCCAGCAGTTTAAGCAGTCTAACAACCTACGAGCAGTACTTC; cdr3_aa: CASSLSSLTTYEQYF
d_call: -; j_call: TRBJ2-3; clone_size: -; v_call: TRBV12-2; cdr3_length: 14; cdr3_nt: TGTGCAAGTCGCGGAAGGACAAAGCCACTTACGCAGTATTTT; cdr3_aa: CASRGRTKPLTQYF
d_call: TRBD1; j_call: TRBJ1-1; clone_size: -; v_call: TRBV28; cdr3_length: 15; cdr3_nt: TGTGCCAGCAGTTTGAGGGGGCGCCCGAACACTGAAGCTTTCTTT; cdr3_aa: CASSLRGRPNTEAFF
d_call: -; j_call: TRBJ1-5; clone_size: many; v_call: TRBV2; cdr3_length: 13; cdr3_nt: TGTGCCAGCGGGATAGAGGGGAGTCAGCCCCAGCATTTT; cdr3_aa: CASGIEGSQPQHF
d_call: -; j_call: TRBJ2-7; clone_size: -; v_call: TRBV6-5; cdr3_length: 15; cdr3_nt: TGTGCCAGCAGCCCCGCTTCCGGGGGTTACTACGAGCAGTACTTC; cdr3_aa: CASSPASGGYYEQYF
d_call: TRBD1; j_call: TRBJ2-7; clone_size: once; v_call: TRBV27; cdr3_length: 15; cdr3_nt: TGTGCCAGCAGAACCTGGACAGGGGCCTCCTACGAGCAGTACTTC; cdr3_aa: CASRTWTGASYEQYF
d_call: -; j_call: TRBJ2-7; clone_size: -; v_call: TRBV18; cdr3_length: 14; cdr3_nt: TGTGCCAGCTCAGCCGCCGGGACAACCTACGAGCAGTACTTC; cdr3_aa: CASSAAGTTYEQYF
d_call: -; j_call: TRBJ2-4; clone_size: -; v_call: TRBV7-2; cdr3_length: 15; cdr3_nt: TGTGCCAGCAGCCAGGACTTGCTAGCCAAAAACATTCAGTACTTC; cdr3_aa: CASSQDLLAKNIQYF
d_call: -; j_call: TRBJ2-6; clone_size: -; v_call: TRBV29-1; cdr3_length: 15; cdr3_nt: TGCAGCGTTGAAGGAGACAGCTCTGGGGCCAACGTCCTGACTTTC; cdr3_aa: CSVEGDSSGANVLTF
d_call: -; j_call: TRBJ1-6; clone_size: many; v_call: TRBV7-9; cdr3_length: 14; cdr3_nt: TGTGCCAGCAGCCGACAGAACTTTAATTCACCCCTCCACTTT; cdr3_aa: CASSRQNFNSPLHF
d_call: -; j_call: TRBJ1-5; clone_size: -; v_call: TRBV28; cdr3_length: 12; cdr3_nt: TGTGCCAGCCTCAGTCCGAATCAGCCCCAGCATTTT; cdr3_aa: CASLSPNQPQHF
d_call: -; j_call: TRBJ2-3; clone_size: -; v_call: TRBV30; cdr3_length: 11; cdr3_nt: TGTGCCTGGAGGCAGGTTGGCACGCAGTATTTT; cdr3_aa: CAWRQVGTQYF
d_call: TRBD1; j_call: TRBJ1-2; clone_size: -; v_call: TRBV5-1; cdr3_length: 14; cdr3_nt: TGCGCCAGCAGCTTCCGGACAGGCGACTATGGCTACACCTTC; cdr3_aa: CASSFRTGDYGYTF
d_call: -; j_call: TRBJ2-6; clone_size: -; v_call: TRBV27; cdr3_length: 18; cdr3_nt: TGTGCCAGCAGCTTCCGGGGTGACCGAATCTCTGGGGCCAACGTCCTGACTTTC; cdr3_aa: CASSFRGDRISGANVLTF
d_call: -; j_call: TRBJ1-4; clone_size: -; v_call: TRBV28; cdr3_length: 12; cdr3_nt: TGTGCCAGCAGTTGGGGTACGGGGGAACTGTTTTTT; cdr3_aa: CASSWGTGELFF
d_call: -; j_call: TRBJ1-1; clone_size: -; v_call: TRBV5-8; cdr3_length: 14; cdr3_nt: TGTGCCAGCAGCCGACAGTTCATGAACACTGAAGCTTTCTTT; cdr3_aa: CASSRQFMNTEAFF
d_call: TRBD2; j_call: TRBJ2-1; clone_size: -; v_call: TRBV5-4; cdr3_length: 18; cdr3_nt: TGTGCCAGCAGCTCCATGGGGGGAAGCGGGAGGATCTACAATGAGCAGTTCTTC; cdr3_aa: CASSSMGGSGRIYNEQFF
d_call: -; j_call: TRBJ2-2; clone_size: -; v_call: TRBV5-1; cdr3_length: 18; cdr3_nt: TGCGCCAGCAGCGGCGCTTTGTTGGAGGGGTTCGGCACCGGGGAGCTGTTTTTT; cdr3_aa: CASSGALLEGFGTGELFF
d_call: -; j_call: TRBJ1-5; clone_size: -; v_call: TRBV6-6; cdr3_length: 11; cdr3_nt: TGTGCCAGCAGGGAAAATCAGCCCCAGCATTTT; cdr3_aa: CASRENQPQHF
d_call: TRBD1; j_call: TRBJ1-1; clone_size: -; v_call: TRBV18; cdr3_length: 13; cdr3_nt: TGTGCCAGCTCGGGACAGGGGAACACTGAAGCTTTCTTT; cdr3_aa: CASSGQGNTEAFF
d_call: -; j_call: TRBJ1-2; clone_size: -; v_call: TRBV5-1; cdr3_length: 15; cdr3_nt: TGCGCCAGCAGCCCCTTCGGGACATCTAACTATGGCTACACCTTC; cdr3_aa: CASSPFGTSNYGYTF
d_call: -; j_call: TRBJ2-2; clone_size: -; v_call: TRBV7-9; cdr3_length: 12; cdr3_nt: TGTGCCAGCAGCCTAACAGCCGGGGAGCTGTTTTTT; cdr3_aa: CASSLTAGELFF
d_call: -; j_call: TRBJ2-3; clone_size: once; v_call: TRBV2; cdr3_length: 13; cdr3_nt: TGTGCCAGCAGTGAACAGGGGACAGATACGCAGTATTTT; cdr3_aa: CASSEQGTDTQYF
d_call: -; j_call: TRBJ1-2; clone_size: -; v_call: TRBV6-5; cdr3_length: 13; cdr3_nt: TGTGCCAGCAGGCGTTCAGGGGCCCATGGCTACACCTTC; cdr3_aa: CASRRSGAHGYTF
d_call: -; j_call: TRBJ2-3; clone_size: -; v_call: TRBV13; cdr3_length: 14; cdr3_nt: TGTGCCAGCAGGACTTGGATTGGCACAGATACGCAGTATTTT; cdr3_aa: CASRTWIGTDTQYF
d_call: TRBD1; j_call: TRBJ2-2; clone_size: -; v_call: TRBV10-3; cdr3_length: 12; cdr3_nt: TGTGCCATCGACAGGGGGCCCGGGGAGCTGTTTTTT; cdr3_aa: CAIDRGPGELFF
d_call: -; j_call: TRBJ2-7; clone_size: -; v_call: TRBV29-1; cdr3_length: 13; cdr3_nt: TGCAGCGTTGAGGGGGCGGGGGTATACGAGCAGTACTTC; cdr3_aa: CSVEGAGVYEQYF
d_call: -; j_call: TRBJ2-1; clone_size: once; v_call: TRBV19; cdr3_length: 13; cdr3_nt: TGTGCCAGTAGTATTTCCCTCTACAATGAGCAGTTCTTC; cdr3_aa: CASSISLYNEQFF